A single sample gave rise to the 30 T cell receptor beta chains below, sequenced in a study of T cell repertoires in cytomegalovirus infection. TCRdb re-analysed the reads in MiXCR, keeping a single row per CDR3 protein. In the table there are approximately 390,000 distinct CDR3 sequences, about 35% of which are singletons. No cognate antigen is known for these TCRs. The sequenced sample was cultured PBMCs, obtained from culture after CMV antigen stimulation. The receptor set was obtained from a human donor in good health (CMV status not recorded). Some clones in this sample may be carry-over from other donors' samples.

This clonotype was seen only a few times. The V gene is TRBV6-6, the J gene TRBJ2-7, with 15 bases aligning to TRBD2. This CDR3 region has 15 residues. Germline CDR1 MNHNY, CDR2 SVGAGI (reference sequence). The V and J ends lost 6 bases and 6 bases, in that order; junction bases with no gene match: 6. CDR3 protein: CASRKGLAGGFEQYV. Here the CDR3 DNA reads TGTGCCAGCAGGAAAGGACTAGCGGGAGGGTTCGAGCAGTACGTC.

This clonotype was recorded at least ten times. CDR3 sequence: CASSLALIDRAQFF. The CDR3 DNA reads as TGTGCCAGCAGCTTAGCGCTGATAGACCGGGCGCAGTTCTTC. The rearrangement uses TRBV7-9 and TRBJ2-1, with unresolved D. The germline CDR1 and CDR2 sequences are SEHNR and FQNEAQ (reference sequence). The CDR3 extends over 14 amino acids. Trimming took off 0 bases at V and 12 bases at J, with 15 bases between the two ends.

A few counts support this clonotype. V gene TRBV7-2 combines with J gene TRBJ1-2, with 8 bases aligning to TRBD1. With V trimmed by 0 bases and J by 4 bases, 7 bases remained unmatched. The germline CDR1 and CDR2 sequences are SGHTA and FQGNSA. This CDR3 spans 16 amino acids. The CDR3 DNA reads as TGTGCCAGCAGCTTAGCGCCTGGACAGGGCGTCTATGGCTACACCTTC. It codes for CASSLAPGQGVYGYTF.

Only a few counts were recorded for this clonotype. The chain joins TRBV7-9 to TRBJ1-2, with D tentatively TRBD1 (5 bases). CDR3 length equals 11 residues. Germline V gene lookup returns CDR1 SEHNR and CDR2 FQNEAQ (reference sequence). The V gene lost 10 bases and the J gene lost 6 bases, with 12 bases spanning the gap. The CDR3 DNA sequence: TGTGCCACCACAGGCTACAATGGCTACACCTTC. Translated, it gives CATTGYNGYTF.

The gene calls are TRBV12-3 or TRBV12-4 and TRBJ2-1; 9 bases agree with TRBD2. V was pared by 0 bases and J by 7 bases, with 13 bases of the junction left unmatched. The CDR3 is 18 residues long. CDR3 in DNA: TGTGCCAGCAGTTTAGCGCGATTACGGCTAGCGGGGACTAATGAGCAGTTCTTC. Translated, it gives CASSLARLRLAGTNEQFF.

This clonotype appeared many times. The CDR3 reads CASRTGTGYNEQFF. The DNA of the CDR3 is TGTGCCAGCAGGACCGGGACAGGATACAATGAGCAGTTCTTC. This chain connects TRBV7-2 to TRBJ2-1; 8 bases fit TRBD1. Germline CDR1 reads SGHTA; CDR2 reads FQGNSA. V lost 6 bases, J lost 4 bases, and 5 bases stayed unmatched. CDR3 length equals 14 residues.

This clonotype was seen at least ten times. The chain employs TRBV20-1 and TRBJ1-1; no definite D call. Between the trimmed V and J ends, which lost 2 bases and 0 bases, there was a span of 16 bases. CDR3 length: 16 residues. Germline V CDR1 and CDR2: DFQATT, SNEGSKA (reference sequence). This chain's CDR3 is CSARISGRIMNTEAFF. The CDR3 coding sequence is TGCAGTGCTAGAATTTCCGGGCGGATCATGAACACTGAAGCTTTCTTT.

About this clonotype: The junction and the germline gene differ at one end; a read error may be behind it. This chain joins TRBV12-3 or TRBV12-4 and TRBJ2-1, with D unresolved. The CDR3 extends over 13 amino acids. The CDR3 DNA reads as TGTGCCACCAGTTTTCGGCAGGACAATGAGCAGTTCTTC. The encoded protein is CATSFRQDNEQFF.

This chain links TRBV6-1 with TRBJ2-1; TRBD1 is a possible D gene (6 bases). CDR3 length: 15 amino acids. Germline V CDR1 and CDR2: MNHNS, SASEGT. V lost 6 bases, J lost 8 bases, and 20 bases lay in between. The CDR3 loop is CASSSWDTEGHEQFF. The CDR3 bases are TGTGCCAGCAGCTCCTGGGACACTGAGGGACATGAGCAGTTCTTC.

This clonotype was found a few times. The chain carries TRBV7-8 and TRBJ2-7, with D perhaps TRBD1 (5 bases). The CDR3 consists of 13 residues. The germline gives CDR1 SGHVS, CDR2 FQNEAQ. V lost 3 bases, J lost 7 bases, and 13 bases lay in between. Here the CDR3 DNA reads TGTGCCAGCAGCTTTAGCAGCCAGGGAGAGCAGTACTTC. This codes for CASSFSSQGEQYF.

The chain links TRBV6-2 or TRBV6-3 to TRBJ2-1; no clear D. V lost 0 bases to trimming and J lost 7 bases, with 13 bases between them. This CDR3 contains 15 residues. Germline V gene data show CDR1 as MNHEY and CDR2 as SVGEGT. CDR3 DNA: TGTGCCAGCAGTTACTCGTTTGCTAGAACTAATGAGCAGTTCTTC. It is translated as CASSYSFARTNEQFF.

The chain has TRBV10-3 and TRBJ2-3; the D call may be TRBD1 or TRBD2 (5 bases each). This CDR3 has 12 amino acids. CDR1 ENHRY and CDR2 SYGVKD come from the germline V gene. V lost 6 bases, J lost 7 bases, and 11 bases lay in between. CDR3: CAIRPEGNTQYF. The CDR3 nucleotides read TGTGCCATCAGACCTGAGGGGAATACGCAGTATTTT.

DNA for the CDR3: TGTGCCAGCAGAGGGACCTCAAGCTCCTACAATGAGCAGTTCTTC. Protein: CASRGTSSSYNEQFF. The gene calls are TRBV27 and TRBJ2-1, with D tentatively TRBD1 or TRBD2 (5 bases each). The CDR3 covers 15 residues. CDR1 and CDR2 from the germline V gene are MNHEY and SMNVEV (reference sequence). With 6 bases removed from V and 0 bases from J, the gap between germline ends came to 12 bases.

This clonotype was seen ten or more times. The chain recombines TRBV6-1 with TRBJ1-2, with D uncertain. The length of the CDR3 is 12 residues. The germline V gene encodes CDR1 MNHNS and CDR2 SASEGT. CDR3 region: CATRTANYGYTF. CDR3 coding DNA: TGTGCAACCCGTACGGCAAACTATGGCTACACCTTC.

This clonotype was observed many times. This chain joins TRBV5-5 and TRBJ1-5; D is ambiguous. The ends were cut back, 1 base at V and 4 bases at J, with 12 bases in the middle. The CDR3 consists of 15 residues. Germline V gives CDR1 SGHKS, CDR2 YYEKEE (reference sequence). The CDR3 region has the DNA TGTGCCAGCAGCTTGAGGGCTCTCCAGAATCAGCCCCAGCATTTT. Its translation: CASSLRALQNQPQHF.

V usage is TRBV4-1 and J usage is TRBJ2-7; TRBD1 matches 7 bases. This CDR3 spans 14 amino acids. CDR1 is MGHRA and CDR2 is YSYEKL in the germline V gene. Unmatched junction bases numbered 3, after V lost 2 bases and J lost 2 bases. The CDR3 is CASSQRGPPYEQYF. The DNA for the CDR3 is TGCGCCAGCAGCCAAAGGGGGCCCCCCTACGAGCAGTACTTC.

This clonotype has only a few counts. This rearrangement joins TRBV12-3 or TRBV12-4 to TRBJ1-1, with 7 bases fitting TRBD1. With 6 bases clipped from V and 1 base from J, the junction kept 5 bases outside the gene matches. The CDR3 length is 14 residues. CDR3 loop: CASRLRDRNTEAFF. As DNA, the CDR3 is TGTGCCAGCAGACTCCGGGACAGGAACACTGAAGCTTTCTTT.

The chain is built from TRBV11-3 and TRBJ1-1; D uncertain. The V end lost 1 base, the J end lost 7 bases, and 7 bases lay between the germline ends. CDR3 length equals 12 residues. Germline CDR1 and CDR2: SGHNT and YENEEA. The chain's CDR3 is CASSLASHEAFF. CDR3 sequence (DNA): TGTGCCAGCAGCTTAGCATCTCATGAAGCTTTCTTT.

The chain links TRBV29-1 to TRBJ1-2, with D possibly matching TRBD1 (6 bases). V was shortened by 6 bases and J by 1 base, with 15 bases between the two germline ends. The CDR3 sequence is 14 residues long. CDR1 and CDR2 (germline): SQVTM, ANQGSEA. CDR3: CSVVPRGSNYGYTF. The CDR3 region has the DNA TGCAGCGTAGTCCCCAGGGGTAGTAACTATGGCTACACCTTC.

V gene TRBV5-1 combines with J gene TRBJ1-1, with a tentative D call TRBD1 (6 bases). The CDR3 extends over 16 amino acids. Trimming took 3 bases from V and 4 from J, leaving 19 bases between them. Germline assignment: CDR1 SGHRS and CDR2 YFSETQ. The CDR3 region is CASSSSGGQVGTEAFF. For the CDR3, the DNA is TGCGCCAGCAGCTCTTCGGGGGGCCAAGTCGGCACTGAAGCTTTCTTT.

The chain couples TRBV7-8 to TRBJ2-1, with TRBD1 as a possible D gene (5 bases). The CDR3 runs 15 residues. The V and J ends lost 5 bases and 8 bases respectively, with 19 bases between them. Germline V gene data show CDR1 as SGHVS and CDR2 as FQNEAQ. CDR3 residues: CASSLRRVMGHEQFF. The CDR3 DNA reads TGTGCCAGCAGCCTCCGGCGAGTTATGGGGCATGAGCAGTTCTTC.

This clonotype has just a few counts. This sequence joins TRBV6-2 or TRBV6-3 and TRBJ2-5, with 8 bases aligning to TRBD1. CDR3 length: 16 residues. The V gene end was trimmed by 2 bases and the J gene end by 4 bases; junction bases not matched to a gene: 9. Germline-derived CDR1 and CDR2 are MNHEY and SVGEGT. DNA for the CDR3: TGTGCCAGCAGTTACCCGGCAGGGGGCTTAGGAGAGACCCAGTACTTC. Its protein product is CASSYPAGGLGETQYF.

The chain has TRBV4-1 and TRBJ2-4; the D gene is possibly TRBD2 (5 bases). The CDR3 extends over 15 amino acids. Germline V CDR1 and CDR2: MGHRA, YSYEKL. With 2 bases removed from V and 5 bases from J, the gap between germline ends came to 13 bases. The CDR3 loop reads CASSQLGLVENIQYF. The CDR3 nucleotides are TGCGCCAGCAGCCAACTAGGACTGGTGGAAAACATTCAGTACTTC.

The chain carries TRBV10-2 and TRBJ1-1, with D unresolved. Germline V CDR1 and CDR2: WSHSY, SAAADI. The V end was cut by 3 bases, the J end by 4 bases, with 9 bases between. CDR3 length: 13 residues. CDR3 region: CASSDRDSTEAFF. CDR3 nucleotides: TGCGCCAGCAGTGATAGGGATTCCACTGAAGCTTTCTTT.

The chain has TRBV30 and TRBJ1-2, with unresolved D. Germline V gives CDR1 GTSNPN, CDR2 SVGIG (reference sequence). The V end lost 0 bases, the J end lost 8 bases, and 7 bases lay between the germline ends. The CDR3 is 11 residues long. As DNA, the CDR3 is TGTGCCTGGAGTGTTGGGTCCGGCTACACCTTC. Its translation: CAWSVGSGYTF.

V and J are TRBV7-9 and TRBJ1-3; 7 nucleotides align to TRBD1. The CDR3 length is 17 residues. Trimming removed 2 bases from V and 4 bases from J; junction bases left unmatched: 11. Germline V gene data show CDR1 as SEHNR and CDR2 as FQNEAQ (reference sequence). The DNA of the CDR3 is TGTGCCAGCAGCTTACCCGGGACAGATGTATCCGGAAACACCATATATTTT. Translated, it gives CASSLPGTDVSGNTIYF.

In this sample, this clonotype turned up once. This rearrangement joins TRBV18 to TRBJ2-3; 9 bases align to TRBD2. With V trimmed by 0 bases and J by 4 bases, 5 bases remained unmatched. The CDR3 totals 16 residues. Germline CDR1 and CDR2: KGHSH and LQKENI. The CDR3 region has the DNA TGTGCCAGCTCACCACCACTTAGCGGGAGTGCAGATACGCAGTATTTT. Amino acid sequence: CASSPPLSGSADTQYF.

This clonotype has ten or more counts. The chain recombines TRBV6-1 with TRBJ1-2; D unresolved. V was pared by 1 base and J by 1 base, with 1 base between. Germline V gene sequence: CDR1 MNHNS, CDR2 SASEGT. The CDR3 is 12 amino acids. The CDR3 region is CASSEVNYGYTF. The CDR3 nucleotides are TGTGCCAGCAGTGAAGTTAACTATGGCTACACCTTC.

CDR3 amino acids: CASSQDPRGRAFF. CDR3 coding DNA: TGCGCCAGCAGCCAAGATCCTCGGGGTCGGGCTTTCTTT. The chain couples TRBV4-1 to TRBJ1-1, with no clear D. This CDR3 spans 13 amino acids. Germline V lookup: CDR1 MGHRA, CDR2 YSYEKL. The V and J ends lost 0 bases and 11 bases respectively, with 13 bases between them.

This chain connects TRBV18 to TRBJ2-7; D is undetermined. The CDR3 covers 13 residues. Trimming stripped 3 bases from V and 4 bases from J, with 10 bases between. CDR1 is KGHSH and CDR2 is LQKENI in the germline V gene. The DNA of the CDR3 is TGTGCCAGCTCACCCGGACCGGATTACGAGCAGTACTTC. Residues: CASSPGPDYEQYF. The entire variable domain, with the rest obtained from reference TRBV18 and TRBJ2-7, is as follows: NAGVMQNPRHLVRRRGQEARLRCSPMKGHSHVYWYRQLPEEGLKFMVYLQKENIIDESGMPKERFSAEFPKEGPSILRIQQVVRGDSAAYFCASSPGPDYEQYFGPGTRLTVT.